This T cell receptor (beta chain) was identified during a study of tissue T cells after allogeneic stem cell transplantation. Study-wide points: Anatomically similar tissues had similar TCR repertoires within each patient. Shared clones across patients were few; motif clustering revealed tissue-specific shared signatures. This small cohort was clinically heterogeneous, and sampling depth was a limitation.

The germline V gene has CDR1 KGHPV and CDR2 FQNQEV (reference sequence). The V end was cut by 2 bases, the J end by 0 bases, with 5 bases between. CDR3 size: 14 residues. The sample holds one count of this clone. Its antigen is currently unknown. The germline and genes are mouse ones. The CDR3 end lies 1 residue beyond the end of the read and is filled in from the germline J gene. Some clones are missing from TCRdb's copy, which holds only in-frame ones; the method was immunoSEQ multiplex PCR. The table records 48,000 or so clones, roughly 73% of them present only once. The origin of this receptor is a pool of C57BL/6 mice in good health. What was sequenced was sorted cells pooled from one or two spleens. The V call is TRBV26, the J call TRBJ2-1, with D uncertain. The CDR3 here is CASSLGYNYAEQFF. The part of the CDR3 DNA that was read is TGTGCCAGCAGTCTGGGGTATAACTATGCTGAGCAGTTC.